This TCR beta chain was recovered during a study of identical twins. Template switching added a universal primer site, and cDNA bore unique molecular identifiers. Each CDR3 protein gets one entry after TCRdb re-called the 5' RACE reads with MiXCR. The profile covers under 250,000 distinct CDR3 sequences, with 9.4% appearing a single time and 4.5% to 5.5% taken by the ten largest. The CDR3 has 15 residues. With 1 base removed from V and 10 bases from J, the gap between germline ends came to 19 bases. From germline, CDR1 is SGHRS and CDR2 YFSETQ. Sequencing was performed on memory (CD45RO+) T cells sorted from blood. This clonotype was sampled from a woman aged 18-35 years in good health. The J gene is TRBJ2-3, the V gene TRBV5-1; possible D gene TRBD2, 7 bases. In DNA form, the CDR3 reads TGCGCCAGCAGCTTGCTGGAGGGGGGGGCCGAGGCGCAGTATTTT. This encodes CASSLLEGGAEAQYF.